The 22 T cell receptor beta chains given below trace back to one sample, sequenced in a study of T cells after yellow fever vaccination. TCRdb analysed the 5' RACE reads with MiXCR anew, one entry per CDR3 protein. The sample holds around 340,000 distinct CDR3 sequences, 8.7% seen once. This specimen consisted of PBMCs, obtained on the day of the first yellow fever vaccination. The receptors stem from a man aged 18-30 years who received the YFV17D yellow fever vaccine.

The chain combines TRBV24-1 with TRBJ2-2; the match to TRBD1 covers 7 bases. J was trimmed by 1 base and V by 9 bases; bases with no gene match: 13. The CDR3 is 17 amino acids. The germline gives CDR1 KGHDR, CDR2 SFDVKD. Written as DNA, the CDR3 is TGTGCCACCCAAGGCGTCGGGCCAGGGGGGAACACCGGGGAGCTGTTTTTT. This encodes CATQGVGPGGNTGELFF.

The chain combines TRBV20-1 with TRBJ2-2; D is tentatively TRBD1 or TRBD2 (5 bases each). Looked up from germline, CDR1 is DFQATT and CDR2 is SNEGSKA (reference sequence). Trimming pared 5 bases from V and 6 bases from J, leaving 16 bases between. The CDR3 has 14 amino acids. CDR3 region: CSAPKWGMAGELFF. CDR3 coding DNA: TGCAGTGCTCCCAAATGGGGGATGGCCGGGGAGCTGTTTTTT.

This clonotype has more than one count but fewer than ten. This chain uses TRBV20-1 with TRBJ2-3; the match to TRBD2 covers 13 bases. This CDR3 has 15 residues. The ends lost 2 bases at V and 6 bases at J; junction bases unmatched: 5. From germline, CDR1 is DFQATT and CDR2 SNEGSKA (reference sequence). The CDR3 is CSARPGLAGFDTQYF. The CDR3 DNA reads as TGCAGTGCTAGACCGGGACTAGCGGGGTTCGATACGCAGTATTTT.

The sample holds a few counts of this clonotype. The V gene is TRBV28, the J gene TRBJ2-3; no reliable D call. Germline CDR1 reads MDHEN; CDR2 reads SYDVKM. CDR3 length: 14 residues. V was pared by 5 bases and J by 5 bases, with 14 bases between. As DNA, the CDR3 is TGTGCCAGCAGTACACCCGCCGAGGTAGATACGCAGTATTTT. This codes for CASSTPAEVDTQYF.

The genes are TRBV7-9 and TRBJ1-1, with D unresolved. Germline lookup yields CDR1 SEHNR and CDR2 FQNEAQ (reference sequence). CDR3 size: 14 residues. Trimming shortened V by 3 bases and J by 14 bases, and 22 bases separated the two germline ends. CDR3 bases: TGTGCCAGCAGCTTCGTGGGAGGGCCGAGTAGATCGTTCTTT. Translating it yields CASSFVGGPSRSFF.

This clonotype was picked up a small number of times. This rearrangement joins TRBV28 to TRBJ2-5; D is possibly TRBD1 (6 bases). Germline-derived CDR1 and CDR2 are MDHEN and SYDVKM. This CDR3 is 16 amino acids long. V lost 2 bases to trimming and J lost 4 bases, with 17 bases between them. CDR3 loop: CASSLGGQGAVETQYF. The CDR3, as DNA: TGTGCCAGCAGTTTAGGGGGACAAGGAGCAGTAGAGACCCAGTACTTC.

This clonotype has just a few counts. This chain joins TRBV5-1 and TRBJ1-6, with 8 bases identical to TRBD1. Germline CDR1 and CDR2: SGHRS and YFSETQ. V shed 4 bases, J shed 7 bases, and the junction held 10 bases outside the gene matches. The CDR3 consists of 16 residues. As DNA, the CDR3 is TGCGCCAGCAGCGGCGGACAGGGATTAGGGAATTCACCCCTCCACTTT. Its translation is CASSGGQGLGNSPLHF.

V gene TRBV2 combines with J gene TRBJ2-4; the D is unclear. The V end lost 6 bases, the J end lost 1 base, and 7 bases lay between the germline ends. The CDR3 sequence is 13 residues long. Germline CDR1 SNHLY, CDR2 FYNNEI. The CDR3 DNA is TGTGCCAGCAGGGGAAGGGCCAAAAACATTCAGTACTTC. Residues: CASRGRAKNIQYF.

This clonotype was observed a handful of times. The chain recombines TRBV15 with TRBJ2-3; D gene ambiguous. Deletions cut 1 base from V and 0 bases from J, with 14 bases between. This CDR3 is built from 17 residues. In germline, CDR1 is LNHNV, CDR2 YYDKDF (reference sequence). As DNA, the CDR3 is TGTGCCACCAGCAGAGTTATCTCGGGTTCTAGCACAGATACGCAGTATTTT. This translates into CATSRVISGSSTDTQYF.

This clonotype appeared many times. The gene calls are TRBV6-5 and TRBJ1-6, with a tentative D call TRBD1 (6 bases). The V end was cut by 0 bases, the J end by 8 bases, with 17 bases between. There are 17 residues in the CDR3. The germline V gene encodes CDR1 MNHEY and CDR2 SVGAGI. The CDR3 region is CASSYSMGRGGDSPLHF. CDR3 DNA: TGTGCCAGCAGTTACTCGATGGGGCGAGGGGGGGATTCACCCCTCCACTTT.

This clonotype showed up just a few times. CDR3 DNA sequence: TGTGCCAGCAGAGGACAGGTGAATCAGCCCCAGCATTTT. This sequence encodes CASRGQVNQPQHF. This chain connects TRBV12-3 or TRBV12-4 to TRBJ1-5; TRBD1 aligns across 7 bases. V shed 6 bases, J shed 4 bases, and the junction held 3 bases outside the gene matches. The CDR3 has 13 residues.

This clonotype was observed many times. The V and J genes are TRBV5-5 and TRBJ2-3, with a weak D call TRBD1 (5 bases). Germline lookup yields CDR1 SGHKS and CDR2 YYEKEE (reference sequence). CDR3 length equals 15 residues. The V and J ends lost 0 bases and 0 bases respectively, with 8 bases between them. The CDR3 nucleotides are TGTGCCAGCAGCTTGGGACAGACTAGCACAGATACGCAGTATTTT. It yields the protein CASSLGQTSTDTQYF. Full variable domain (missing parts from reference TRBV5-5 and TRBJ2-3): DAGVTQSPTHLIKTRGQQVTLRCSPISGHKSVSWYQQVLGQGPQFIFQYYEKEERGRGNFPDRFSARQFPNYSSELNVNALLLGDSALYLCASSLGQTSTDTQYFGPGTRLTVL.

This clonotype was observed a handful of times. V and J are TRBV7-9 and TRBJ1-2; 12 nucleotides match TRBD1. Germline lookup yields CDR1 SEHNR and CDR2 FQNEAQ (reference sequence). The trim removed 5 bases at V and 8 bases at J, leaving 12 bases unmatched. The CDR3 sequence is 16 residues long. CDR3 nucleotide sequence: TGTGCCAGCAGCCACGGTCCCGGGACAGGGGGCGGGGGCTACACCTTC. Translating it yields CASSHGPGTGGGGYTF. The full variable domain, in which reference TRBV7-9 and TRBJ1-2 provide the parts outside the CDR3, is DTGVSQNPRHKITKRGQNVTFRCDPISEHNRLYWYRQTLGQGPEFLTYFQNEAQLEKSRLLSDRFSAERPKGSFSTLEIQRTEQGDSAMYLCASSHGPGTGGGGYTFGSGTRLTVV.

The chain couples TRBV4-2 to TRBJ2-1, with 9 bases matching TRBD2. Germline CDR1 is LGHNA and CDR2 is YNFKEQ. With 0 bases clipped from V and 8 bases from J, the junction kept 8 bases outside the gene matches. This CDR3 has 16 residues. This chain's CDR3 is CASSQDGSRGGDEQFF. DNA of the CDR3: TGTGCCAGCAGCCAAGATGGATCGCGGGGGGGCGATGAGCAGTTCTTC.

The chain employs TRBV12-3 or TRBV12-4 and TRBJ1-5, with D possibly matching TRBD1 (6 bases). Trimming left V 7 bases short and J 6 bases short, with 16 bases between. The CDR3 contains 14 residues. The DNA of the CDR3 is TGTGCCAGCACGAAAGACAGGTTAGGTCAGCCCCAGCATTTT. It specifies CASTKDRLGQPQHF.

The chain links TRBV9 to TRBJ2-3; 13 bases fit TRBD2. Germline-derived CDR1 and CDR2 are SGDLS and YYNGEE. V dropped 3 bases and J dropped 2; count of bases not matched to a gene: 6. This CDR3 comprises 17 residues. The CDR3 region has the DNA TGTGCCAGCAGCGAACTAGCGGGGGGGCGTTTCACAGATACGCAGTATTTT. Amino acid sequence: CASSELAGGRFTDTQYF.

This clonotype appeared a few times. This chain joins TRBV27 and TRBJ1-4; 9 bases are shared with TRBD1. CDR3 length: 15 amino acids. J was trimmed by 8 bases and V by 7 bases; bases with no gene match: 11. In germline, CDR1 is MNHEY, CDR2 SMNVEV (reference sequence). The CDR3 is CASTVTGTGWEKLFF. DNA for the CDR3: TGTGCCAGCACCGTTACCGGGACAGGGTGGGAAAAACTGTTTTTT.

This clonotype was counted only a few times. This CDR3 is CASSERGRKETQYF. The DNA for the CDR3 is TGTGCCAGCAGCGAACGCGGGAGGAAAGAGACCCAGTACTTC. This rearrangement joins TRBV9 to TRBJ2-5; the match to TRBD2 covers 8 bases. The CDR3 is made up of 14 amino acids. The germline V gene encodes CDR1 SGDLS and CDR2 YYNGEE. V shed 3 bases, J shed 3 bases, and the junction held 4 bases outside the gene matches. Looking up the rest from reference TRBV9 and TRBJ2-5 gives the full variable domain: DSGVTQTPKHLITATGQRVTLRCSPRSGDLSVYWYQQSLDQGLQFLIQYYNGEERAKGNILERFSAQQFPDLHSELNLSSLELGDSALYFCASSERGRKETQYFGPGTRLLVL.

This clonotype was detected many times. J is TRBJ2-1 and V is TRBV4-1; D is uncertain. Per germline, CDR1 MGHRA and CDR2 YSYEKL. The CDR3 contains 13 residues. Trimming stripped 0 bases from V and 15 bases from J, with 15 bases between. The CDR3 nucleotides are TGCGCCAGCAGCCAAGATTATCCGGCTTTGCGGTTCTTC. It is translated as CASSQDYPALRFF.

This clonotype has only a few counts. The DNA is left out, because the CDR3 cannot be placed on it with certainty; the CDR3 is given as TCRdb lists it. The CDR3 here is CASSTSVRSNYGYTF. The gene calls are TRBV6-1 and TRBJ1-2; the DNA was not used to check the table's D call, TRBD1. The CDR3 is 15 residues long, counting both termini. The germline V gene encodes CDR1 MNHNS and CDR2 SASEGT.

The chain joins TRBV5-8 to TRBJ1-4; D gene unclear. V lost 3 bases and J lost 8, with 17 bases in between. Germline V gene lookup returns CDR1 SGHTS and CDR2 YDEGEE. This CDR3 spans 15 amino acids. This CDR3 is CASSWNKDQGEKLFF. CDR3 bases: TGTGCCAGCAGCTGGAACAAAGACCAAGGAGAAAAACTGTTTTTT.

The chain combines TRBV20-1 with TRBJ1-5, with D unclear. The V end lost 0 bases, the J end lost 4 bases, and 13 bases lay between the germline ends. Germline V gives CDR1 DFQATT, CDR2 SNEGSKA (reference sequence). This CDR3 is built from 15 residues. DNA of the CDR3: TGCAGTGCTAGAGAGAACGAGGGAGTTAATCAGCCCCAGCATTTT. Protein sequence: CSARENEGVNQPQHF.